This T cell receptor beta chain is from a study of blood T cell repertoires in COVID-19. Study background: The study drew acute and convalescent COVID-19 samples from the United States, Italy and Spain.

The V and J ends lost 2 bases and 4 bases, in that order; junction bases with no gene match: 4. There are 14 residues in the CDR3. Germline CDR1 and CDR2: SGHDT and YYEEEE. Generated by immunoSEQ multiplex PCR, the TCRdb table keeps only in-frame clones and is missing some. Of about 140,000 clones in the sample, roughly 76% are singletons; the top ten hold around 13%. The TCR sequence derives from a man aged 80 or over with acute or convalescent COVID-19. What was sequenced was peripheral blood. This chain joins TRBV5-6 and TRBJ2-3; 7 nucleotides line up with TRBD1. CDR3 sequence: CASSFSGGADTQYF. In DNA, the CDR3 is TGTGCCAGCAGCTTCTCAGGGGGTGCAGATACGCAGTATTTT.